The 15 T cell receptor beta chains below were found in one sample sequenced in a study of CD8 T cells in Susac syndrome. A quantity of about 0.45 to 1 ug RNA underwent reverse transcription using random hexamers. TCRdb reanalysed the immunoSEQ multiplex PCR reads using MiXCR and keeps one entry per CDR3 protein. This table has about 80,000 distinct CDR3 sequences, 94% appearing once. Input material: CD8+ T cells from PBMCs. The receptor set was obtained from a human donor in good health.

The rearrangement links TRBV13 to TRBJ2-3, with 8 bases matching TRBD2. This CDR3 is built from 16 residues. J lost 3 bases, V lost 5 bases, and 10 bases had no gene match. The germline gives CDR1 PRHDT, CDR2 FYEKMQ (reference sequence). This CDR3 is CASSLRGGRLTDTQYF. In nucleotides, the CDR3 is TGTGCCAGCAGCCTCCGAGGCGGGAGGCTAACAGATACGCAGTATTTT.

CDR3 nucleotide sequence: TGCAGCGTTTACAGGAATCCAGATACGCAGTATTTT. It specifies CSVYRNPDTQYF. This sequence joins TRBV29-1 and TRBJ2-3; D is perhaps TRBD1 (5 bases). From germline, CDR1 is SQVTM and CDR2 ANQGSEA. The CDR3 covers 12 residues. V lost 5 bases, J lost 4 bases, and 10 bases lay in between.

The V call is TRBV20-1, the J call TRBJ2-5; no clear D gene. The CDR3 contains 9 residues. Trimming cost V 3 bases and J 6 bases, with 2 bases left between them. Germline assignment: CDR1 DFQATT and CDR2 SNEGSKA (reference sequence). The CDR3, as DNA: TGCAGTGCTAGCCAGACCCAGTACTTC. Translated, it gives CSASQTQYF.

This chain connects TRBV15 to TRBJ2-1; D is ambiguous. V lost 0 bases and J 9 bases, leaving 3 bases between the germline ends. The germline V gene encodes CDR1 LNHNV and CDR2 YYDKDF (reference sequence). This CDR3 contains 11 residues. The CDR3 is CATSRDLEQFF. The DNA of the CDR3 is TGTGCCACCAGCAGAGATCTTGAGCAGTTCTTC.

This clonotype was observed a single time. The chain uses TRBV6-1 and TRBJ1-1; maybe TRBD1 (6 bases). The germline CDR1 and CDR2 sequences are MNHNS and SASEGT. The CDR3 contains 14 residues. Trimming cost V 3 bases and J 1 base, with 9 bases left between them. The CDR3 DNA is TGTGCCAGCAGTGATCTCAGGGGGAACACTGAAGCTTTCTTT. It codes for CASSDLRGNTEAFF.

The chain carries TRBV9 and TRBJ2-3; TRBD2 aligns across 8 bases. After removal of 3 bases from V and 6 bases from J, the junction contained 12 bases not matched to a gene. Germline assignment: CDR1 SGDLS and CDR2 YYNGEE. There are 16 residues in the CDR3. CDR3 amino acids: CASSDTSGYGSDTQYF. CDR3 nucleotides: TGTGCCAGCAGCGATACTAGCGGATACGGTTCGGATACGCAGTATTTT. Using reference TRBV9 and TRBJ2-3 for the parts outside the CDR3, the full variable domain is DSGVTQTPKHLITATGQRVTLRCSPRSGDLSVYWYQQSLDQGLQFLIQYYNGEERAKGNILERFSAQQFPDLHSELNLSSLELGDSALYFCASSDTSGYGSDTQYFGPGTRLTVL.

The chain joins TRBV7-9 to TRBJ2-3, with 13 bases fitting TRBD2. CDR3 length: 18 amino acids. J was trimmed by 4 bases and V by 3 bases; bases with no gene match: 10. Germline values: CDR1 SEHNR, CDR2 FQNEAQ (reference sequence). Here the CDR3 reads CASSFSPTSGRASDTQYF. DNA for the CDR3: TGTGCCAGCAGCTTTTCTCCCACTAGCGGGAGGGCATCAGATACGCAGTATTTT.

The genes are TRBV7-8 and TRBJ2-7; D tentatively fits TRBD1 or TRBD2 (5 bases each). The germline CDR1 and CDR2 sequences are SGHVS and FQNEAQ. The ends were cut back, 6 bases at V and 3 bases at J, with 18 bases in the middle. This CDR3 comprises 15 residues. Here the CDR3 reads CASRPHRDGVYEQYV. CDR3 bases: TGTGCCAGCAGACCACACCGGGACGGCGTCTACGAGCAGTACGTC.

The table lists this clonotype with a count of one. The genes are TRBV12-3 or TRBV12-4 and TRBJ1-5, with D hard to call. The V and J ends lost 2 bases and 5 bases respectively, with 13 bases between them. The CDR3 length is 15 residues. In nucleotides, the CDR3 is TGTGCCAGCAGTTTATGGACGGGTACCGATCAGCCCCAGCATTTT. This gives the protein CASSLWTGTDQPQHF.

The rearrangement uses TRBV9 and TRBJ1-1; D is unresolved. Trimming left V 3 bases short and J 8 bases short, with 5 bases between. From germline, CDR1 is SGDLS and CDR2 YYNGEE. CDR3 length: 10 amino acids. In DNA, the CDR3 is TGTGCCAGCAGCGGGAACGAAGCTTTCTTT. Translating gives CASSGNEAFF.

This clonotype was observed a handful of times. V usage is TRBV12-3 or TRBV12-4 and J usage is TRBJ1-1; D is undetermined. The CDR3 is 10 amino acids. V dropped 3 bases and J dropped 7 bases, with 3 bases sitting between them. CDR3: CASSFSEAFF. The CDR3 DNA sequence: TGTGCCAGCAGTTTTAGTGAAGCTTTCTTT.

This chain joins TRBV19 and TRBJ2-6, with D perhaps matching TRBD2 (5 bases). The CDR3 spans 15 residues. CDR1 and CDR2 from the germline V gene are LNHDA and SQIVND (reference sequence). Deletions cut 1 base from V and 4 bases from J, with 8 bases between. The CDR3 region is CASSIAGNGANVLTF. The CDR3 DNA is TGTGCCAGTAGTATAGCGGGGAACGGGGCCAACGTCCTGACTTTC.

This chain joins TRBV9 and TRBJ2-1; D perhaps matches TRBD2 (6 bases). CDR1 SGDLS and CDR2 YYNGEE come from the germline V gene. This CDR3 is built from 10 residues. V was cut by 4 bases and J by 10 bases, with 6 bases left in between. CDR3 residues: CASSREEQFF. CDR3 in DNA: TGTGCCAGCAGCCGGGAGGAGCAGTTCTTC.

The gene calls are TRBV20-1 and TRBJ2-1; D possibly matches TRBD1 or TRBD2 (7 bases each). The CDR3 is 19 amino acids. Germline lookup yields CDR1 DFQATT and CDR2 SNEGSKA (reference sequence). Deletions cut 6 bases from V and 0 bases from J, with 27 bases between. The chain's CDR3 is CSARGGGTLGRSSYNEQFF. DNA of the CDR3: TGCAGTGCCAGGGGGGGAGGGACGTTAGGGAGGAGCTCCTACAATGAGCAGTTCTTC.

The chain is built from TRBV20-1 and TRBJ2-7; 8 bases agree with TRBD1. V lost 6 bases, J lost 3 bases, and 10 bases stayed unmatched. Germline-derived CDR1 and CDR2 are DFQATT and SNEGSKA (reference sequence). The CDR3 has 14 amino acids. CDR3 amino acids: CSALKDRVYYEQYF. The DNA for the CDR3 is TGCAGTGCGTTGAAGGACAGGGTCTACTACGAGCAGTACTTC.